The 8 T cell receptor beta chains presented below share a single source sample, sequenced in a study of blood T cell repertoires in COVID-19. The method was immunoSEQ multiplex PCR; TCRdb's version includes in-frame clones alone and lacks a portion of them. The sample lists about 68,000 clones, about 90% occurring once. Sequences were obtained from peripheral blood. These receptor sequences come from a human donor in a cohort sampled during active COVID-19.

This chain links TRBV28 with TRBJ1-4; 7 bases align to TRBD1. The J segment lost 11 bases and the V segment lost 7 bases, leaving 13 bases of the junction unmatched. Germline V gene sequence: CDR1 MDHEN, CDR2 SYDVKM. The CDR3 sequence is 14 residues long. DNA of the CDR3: TGTGCCAGCACCACTCCGGGACAGCGACATAAACTGTTTTTT. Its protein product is CASTTPGQRHKLFF.

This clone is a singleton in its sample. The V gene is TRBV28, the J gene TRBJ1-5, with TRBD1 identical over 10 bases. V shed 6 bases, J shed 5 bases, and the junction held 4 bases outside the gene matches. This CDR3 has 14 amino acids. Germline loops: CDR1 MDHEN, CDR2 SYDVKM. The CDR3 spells CASSSGQGDQPQHF. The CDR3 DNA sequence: TGTGCCAGCAGCTCAGGACAGGGGGATCAGCCCCAGCATTTT. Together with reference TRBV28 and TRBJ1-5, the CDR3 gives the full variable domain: DVKVTQSSRYLVKRTGEKVFLECVQDMDHENMFWYRQDPGLGLRLIYFSYDVKMKEKGDIPEGYSVSREKKERFSLILESASTNQTSMYLCASSSGQGDQPQHFGDGTRLSIL.

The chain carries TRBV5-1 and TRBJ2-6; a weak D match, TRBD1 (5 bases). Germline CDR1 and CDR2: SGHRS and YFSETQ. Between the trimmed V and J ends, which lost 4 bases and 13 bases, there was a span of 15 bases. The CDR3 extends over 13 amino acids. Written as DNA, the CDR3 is TGCGCCAGCAGCGCTCGACAGCCGCTGGTCCTGACTTTC. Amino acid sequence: CASSARQPLVLTF.

This CDR3 is CASRGDRDNEQFF. The CDR3 nucleotides read TGTGCCAGCAGGGGGGACAGGGACAATGAGCAGTTCTTC. V is TRBV2 and J is TRBJ2-1; 9 nucleotides line up with TRBD1. The CDR3 extends over 13 amino acids. Losses at the gene ends were 6 bases for V and 5 bases for J; bases not matched to a gene: 2. Germline lookup yields CDR1 SNHLY and CDR2 FYNNEI.

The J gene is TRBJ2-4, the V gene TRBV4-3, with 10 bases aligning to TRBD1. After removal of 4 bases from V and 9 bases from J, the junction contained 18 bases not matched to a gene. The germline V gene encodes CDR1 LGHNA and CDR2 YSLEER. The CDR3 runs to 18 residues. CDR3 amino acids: CASSRHLDGQGERGIQYF. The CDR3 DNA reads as TGCGCCAGCAGCCGACACTTAGACGGACAGGGGGAACGGGGCATTCAGTACTTC.

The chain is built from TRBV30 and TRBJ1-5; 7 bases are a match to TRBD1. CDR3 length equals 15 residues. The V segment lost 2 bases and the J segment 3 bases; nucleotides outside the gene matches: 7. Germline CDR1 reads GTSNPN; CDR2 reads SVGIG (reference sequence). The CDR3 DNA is TGTGCCTGGAGTCCCCCGAGGGGGCTCAATCAGCCCCAGCATTTT. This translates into CAWSPPRGLNQPQHF.

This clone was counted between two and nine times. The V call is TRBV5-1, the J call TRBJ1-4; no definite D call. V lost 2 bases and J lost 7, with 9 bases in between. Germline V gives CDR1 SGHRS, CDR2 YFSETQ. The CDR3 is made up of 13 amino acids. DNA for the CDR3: TGCGCCAGCAGCTTAGAACAGTCTGAAAAACTGTTTTTT. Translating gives CASSLEQSEKLFF. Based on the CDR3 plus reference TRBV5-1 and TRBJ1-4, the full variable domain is KAGVTQTPRYLIKTRGQQVTLSCSPISGHRSVSWYQQTPGQGLQFLFEYFSETQRNKGNFPGRFSGRQFSNSRSEMNVSTLELGDSALYLCASSLEQSEKLFFGSGTQLSVL.

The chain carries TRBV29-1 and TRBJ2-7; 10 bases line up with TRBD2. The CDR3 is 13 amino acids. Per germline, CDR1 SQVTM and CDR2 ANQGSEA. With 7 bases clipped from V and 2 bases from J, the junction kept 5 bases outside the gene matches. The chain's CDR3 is CSASGTSAYEQYF. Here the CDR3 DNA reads TGCAGCGCTTCCGGGACTAGCGCCTACGAGCAGTACTTC.